Presented here are 13 T cell receptor beta chains from one specimen sequenced in a study of shared clonotypes between healthy human individuals. The method was immunoSEQ multiplex PCR; TCRdb's version includes in-frame clones alone and lacks a portion of them. The sample has fewer than 3 million clones, 92% seen once; the top ten hold more than 0.35%. Material: naive CD4+ T cells from PBMCs. Regarding subset: CD45RA+ positively selected. These receptor sequences come from a young man in good health. Some clones in this sample may be carry-over from other donors' samples.

V usage is TRBV18 and J usage is TRBJ2-5, with no clear D. Trimming shortened V by 4 bases and J by 2 bases, and 8 bases separated the two germline ends. CDR1 and CDR2 (germline): KGHSH, LQKENI. The CDR3 sequence is 13 residues long. This CDR3 reads CASSLEVQETQYF. Written as DNA, the CDR3 is TGTGCCAGCTCACTGGAAGTACAAGAGACCCAGTACTTC.

The chain carries TRBV2 and TRBJ2-5, with D tentatively TRBD1 or TRBD2 (6 bases each). This CDR3 comprises 12 residues. V lost 10 bases to trimming and J lost 5 bases, with 14 bases between them. CDR1 and CDR2 (germline): SNHLY, FYNNEI. This CDR3 is CATRQAGETQYF. The DNA for the CDR3 is TGTGCCACCCGACAGGCGGGGGAGACCCAGTACTTC. Drawing the rest from reference TRBV2 and TRBJ2-5, the complete variable domain is EPEVTQTPSHQVTQMGQEVILRCVPISNHLYFYWYRQILGQKVEFLVSFYNNEISEKSEIFDDQFSVERPDGSNFTLKIRSTKLEDSAMYFCATRQAGETQYFGPGTRLLVL.

As for this clone: Within the sample, other DNA sequences also encode this same CDR3. The rearrangement links TRBV28 to TRBJ2-7; D possibly matches TRBD1 or TRBD2 (5 bases each). The germline V gene has CDR1 MDHEN and CDR2 SYDVKM. The ends were cut back, 5 bases at V and 0 bases at J, with 11 bases in the middle. There are 14 residues in the CDR3. The CDR3 region has the DNA TGTGCCAGCAGTCCCGGGACGGTCTCCTACGAGCAGTACTTC. Translation gives CASSPGTVSYEQYF. Full variable domain (remainder filled in from reference TRBV28 and TRBJ2-7): DVKVTQSSRYLVKRTGEKVFLECVQDMDHENMFWYRQDPGLGLRLIYFSYDVKMKEKGDIPEGYSVSREKKERFSLILESASTNQTSMYLCASSPGTVSYEQYFGPGTRLTVT.

V and J are TRBV4-3 and TRBJ1-2; a possible D gene is TRBD1 (6 bases). CDR3 length: 13 amino acids. V was shortened by 3 bases and J by 4 bases, with 9 bases between the two germline ends. Germline-derived CDR1 and CDR2 are LGHNA and YSLEER. CDR3 sequence: CASSQGHLYGYTF. CDR3 sequence (DNA): TGCGCCAGCAGCCAGGGACACCTCTATGGCTACACCTTC.

This sequence joins TRBV11-1 and TRBJ2-5, with D perhaps TRBD2 (5 bases). This CDR3 has 15 amino acids. Looked up from germline, CDR1 is SGHAT and CDR2 is FQDESV (reference sequence). Trimming left V 3 bases short and J 2 bases short, with 13 bases between. The CDR3 region is CASSLVARGQETQYF. In DNA form, the CDR3 reads TGTGCCAGCAGCTTGGTAGCGAGAGGGCAAGAGACCCAGTACTTC.

This chain uses TRBV19 with TRBJ2-3; D might be TRBD2 (5 bases). V gave up 6 bases and J gave up 10 bases, with 11 bases separating them. Germline CDR1 LNHDA, CDR2 SQIVND (reference sequence). This CDR3 contains 11 residues. The CDR3 nucleotides read TGTGCCAGTAGCCCGGGGTCCGCGCAGTATTTT. This codes for CASSPGSAQYF.

This sequence joins TRBV18 and TRBJ2-7; D assignment may be TRBD1 or TRBD2 (7 bases each). V was clipped by 8 bases and J by 2 bases, with 13 bases between them. The CDR3 runs 13 residues. Germline values: CDR1 KGHSH, CDR2 LQKENI. As DNA, the CDR3 is TGTGCCAGCCAAGCGGGACAGACCTACGAGCAGTACTTC. This codes for CASQAGQTYEQYF.

This sequence joins TRBV15 and TRBJ1-1, with D possibly being TRBD1 (6 bases). The ends were cut back, 3 bases at V and 2 bases at J, with 16 bases in the middle. There are 16 residues in the CDR3. Germline values: CDR1 LNHNV, CDR2 YYDKDF (reference sequence). Here the CDR3 DNA reads TGTGCCACCAGCAGGGCGGGGAGGGGGGCAAACACTGAAGCTTTCTTT. This encodes CATSRAGRGANTEAFF.

V gene TRBV7-2 combines with J gene TRBJ2-5; unclear D gene. CDR3 length: 12 residues. Germline lookup yields CDR1 SGHTA and CDR2 FQGNSA. The germline V and J ends were trimmed by 5 bases and 5 bases, with 9 bases remaining between them. The CDR3 loop is CASSKWAETQYF. The CDR3 DNA reads as TGTGCCAGCAGCAAATGGGCGGAGACCCAGTACTTC. Full variable domain (outside the CDR3, taken from reference TRBV7-2 and TRBJ2-5): GAGVSQSPSNKVTEKGKDVELRCDPISGHTALYWYRQSLGQGLEFLIYFQGNSAPDKSGLPSDRFSAERTGGSVSTLTIQRTQQEDSAVYLCASSKWAETQYFGPGTRLLVL.

The genes are TRBV9 and TRBJ2-7; 9 bases are shared with TRBD1. V gave up 2 bases and J gave up 7 bases; unmatched junction bases: 4. This CDR3 is built from 13 residues. Germline V gene lookup returns CDR1 SGDLS and CDR2 YYNGEE. The CDR3: CASSVGQGTEQYF. The CDR3, as DNA: TGTGCCAGCAGCGTTGGACAGGGGACGGAGCAGTACTTC.

V and J are TRBV4-2 and TRBJ2-3; D unclear. Germline CDR1 and CDR2: LGHNA and YNFKEQ. The CDR3 loop spans 13 amino acids. V was pared by 7 bases and J by 6 bases, with 14 bases between. This chain's CDR3 is CASNPGVPDTQYF. As DNA, the CDR3 is TGTGCCAGCAACCCTGGTGTACCCGATACGCAGTATTTT.

This clone was seen once. This sample includes further DNA sequences coding for the same CDR3. CDR3 loop: CASSDQTPGPEAFF. The CDR3 DNA sequence: TGTGCCAGCAGCGATCAAACGCCGGGCCCCGAAGCTTTCTTT. The rearrangement joins TRBV6-5 to TRBJ1-1; D is ambiguous. The germline V gene encodes CDR1 MNHEY and CDR2 SVGAGI. The CDR3 runs to 14 residues. Trimming pared 6 bases from V and 8 bases from J, leaving 19 bases between.

The CDR3 protein is CATNRDSLGTGELFF. The DNA of the CDR3 is TGTGCCACGAACCGGGACTCCTTAGGGACCGGGGAGCTGTTTTTT. This sequence joins TRBV28 and TRBJ2-2; maybe TRBD2 (6 bases). The germline V and J ends were trimmed by 10 bases and 5 bases, with 20 bases remaining between them. This CDR3 contains 15 residues. Germline CDR1 MDHEN, CDR2 SYDVKM.